The 8 T cell receptor beta chains below were found in one sample sequenced in a study of graft-versus-host responses after intestinal transplantation. These receptors' targets are unknown. Generated by immunoSEQ multiplex PCR, the TCRdb table keeps only in-frame clones and is missing some. The sample includes about 36,000 clones, 94% of them seen just once. Sequencing was performed on unstimulated CD4+ T cells sorted from spleen or lymph node cells, taken before transplant. The receptor source for this set is a human donor who was the organ donor for an intestinal transplant.

A single count supports this clone. This rearrangement joins TRBV27 to TRBJ1-1; D uncertain. This CDR3 is 17 amino acids long. V was clipped by 5 bases and J by 0 bases, with 19 bases between them. From germline, CDR1 is MNHEY and CDR2 SMNVEV (reference sequence). CDR3 DNA sequence: TGTGCCAGCAGTCTCCATCTATCCCAGACCATGAACACTGAAGCTTTCTTT. Translated, it gives CASSLHLSQTMNTEAFF.

The V and J genes are TRBV6-5 and TRBJ2-6; D is uncertain. CDR1 is MNHEY, CDR2 SVGAGI, per germline. The CDR3 loop spans 13 amino acids. Trimming pared 8 bases from V and 3 bases from J, leaving 8 bases between. In DNA form, the CDR3 reads TGTGCCAGCGGAGACGGTGGGGCCAACGTCCTGACTTTC. Translating gives CASGDGGANVLTF.

J is TRBJ2-2 and V is TRBV19; 8 nucleotides agree with TRBD1. CDR3 length: 16 amino acids. The V gene's germline CDR1 is LNHDA and CDR2 SQIVND (reference sequence). V lost 5 bases and J lost 4; bases outside the gene matches: 9. The CDR3 coding sequence is TGTGCCAGTAGTCCCACCAGGGGGCGTCTCACCGGGGAGCTGTTTTTT. This sequence encodes CASSPTRGRLTGELFF. Together with reference TRBV19 and TRBJ2-2, the CDR3 gives the full variable domain: DGGITQSPKYLFRKEGQNVTLSCEQNLNHDAMYWYRQDPGQGLRLIYYSQIVNDFQKGDIAEGYSVSREKKESFPLTVTSAQKNPTAFYLCASSPTRGRLTGELFFGEGSRLTVL.

This clone has a single count. The genes are TRBV30 and TRBJ2-3, with D maybe TRBD1 (6 bases). Trimming left V 0 bases short and J 0 bases short, with 10 bases between. Germline V gives CDR1 GTSNPN, CDR2 SVGIG (reference sequence). The CDR3 totals 15 residues. CDR3 DNA sequence: TGTGCCTGGAGTGTTGGGACACTTAGCACAGATACGCAGTATTTT. Encoded protein: CAWSVGTLSTDTQYF.

The chain has TRBV7-2 and TRBJ1-5; D is unclear. The CDR3 is made up of 14 amino acids. Looked up from germline, CDR1 is SGHTA and CDR2 is FQGNSA. V gave up 5 bases and J gave up 6 bases, with 14 bases separating them. The CDR3 reads CASSLGPRGQPQHF. The CDR3 coding sequence is TGTGCCAGCAGCCTAGGGCCTCGGGGTCAGCCCCAGCATTTT. The full variable domain, in which reference TRBV7-2 and TRBJ1-5 provide the parts outside the CDR3, is GAGVSQSPSNKVTEKGKDVELRCDPISGHTALYWYRQSLGQGLEFLIYFQGNSAPDKSGLPSDRFSAERTGGSVSTLTIQRTQQEDSAVYLCASSLGPRGQPQHFGDGTRLSIL.

The V and J genes are TRBV7-2 and TRBJ1-4; D uncertain. The CDR3 length is 13 residues. V lost 1 base and J lost 6, with 6 bases in between. Germline values: CDR1 SGHTA, CDR2 FQGNSA. The CDR3 region has the DNA TGTGCCAGCAGCTTAGTCGGGGATGAAAAACTGTTTTTT. Its translation: CASSLVGDEKLFF.

The chain carries TRBV15 and TRBJ2-4; no clear D gene. Trimming took off 3 bases at V and 9 bases at J, with 12 bases between the two ends. Germline assignment: CDR1 LNHNV and CDR2 YYDKDF (reference sequence). This CDR3 contains 13 residues. The CDR3 reads CATSSRAHVIQYF. CDR3 nucleotides: TGTGCCACCAGCAGTAGGGCTCACGTCATTCAGTACTTC. Drawing the rest from reference TRBV15 and TRBJ2-4, the complete variable domain is DAMVIQNPRYQVTQFGKPVTLSCSQTLNHNVMYWYQQKSSQAPKLLFHYYDKDFNNEADTPDNFQSRRPNTSFCFLDIRSPGLGDTAMYLCATSSRAHVIQYFGAGTRLSVL.

This clone was observed once. The chain joins TRBV20-1 to TRBJ2-1, with D perhaps TRBD1 or TRBD2 (5 bases each). CDR1 DFQATT and CDR2 SNEGSKA come from the germline V gene (reference sequence). The germline V and J ends were trimmed by 5 bases and 11 bases, with 10 bases remaining between them. This CDR3 region has 10 residues. Here the CDR3 reads CSARGAKQFF. The CDR3 DNA reads TGCAGTGCTCGAGGGGCTAAGCAGTTCTTC.